A single sample is the source of the 7 T cell receptor beta chains below, sequenced in a study of Graves' ophthalmopathy and Graves' hyperthyroidism (dated 2018 in TCRdb). TCRdb records Illumina HiSeq 2000 as the sequencer. TCR beta CDR3 regions were amplified from RNA transcripts for repertoire sequencing. A first-round RT-PCR used HTBI primers with the Qiagen OneStep RT-PCR kit, followed by a second-round multiplex PCR, size selection and purification. TCRdb trimmed the raw reads at Q25, called clones with MiXCR and kept productive beta chains. Identical CDR3 proteins give one entry, which carries the most common genes and DNA. The sample yields about 400,000 distinct CDR3 sequences; 15% to 20% were counted once. The ten largest make up 1.5% to 2% of the sample. Sequencing was done on a sample of peripheral blood. The receptors here all came from a woman in her late teens or twenties with Graves' ophthalmopathy. Donor details come from another sample of the same person, matched by shared clones.

This clonotype came up many times. The chain couples TRBV19 to TRBJ2-7; 7 bases are a match to TRBD1. With 4 bases clipped from V and 3 bases from J, the junction kept 3 bases outside the gene matches. The CDR3 contains 13 residues. Germline V gene data show CDR1 as LNHDA and CDR2 as SQIVND (reference sequence). This chain's CDR3 is CASSRGQNYEQYF. The CDR3 DNA reads TGTGCCAGTAGTAGGGGACAGAACTACGAGCAGTACTTC.

This clonotype was counted many times. This chain links TRBV6-1 with TRBJ2-2; no clear D gene. The V and J ends lost 4 bases and 7 bases respectively, with 4 bases between them. This CDR3 contains 11 residues. Germline V CDR1 and CDR2: MNHNS, SASEGT. In nucleotides, the CDR3 is TGTGCCAGCAGTGGAGGCGGGGAGCTGTTTTTT. Amino acids: CASSGGGELFF.

This clonotype has at least ten counts. The chain joins TRBV24-1 to TRBJ1-2; perhaps TRBD1 as D (5 bases). The CDR3 has 14 residues. CDR1 and CDR2 from the germline V gene are KGHDR and SFDVKD. With 4 bases removed from V and 7 bases from J, the gap between germline ends came to 15 bases. CDR3 bases: TGTGCCACCAGTGACCCGGGACTCGATTCTGGCTACACCTTC. Protein product: CATSDPGLDSGYTF.

This clonotype was seen repeatedly, ten times or more. The chain joins TRBV24-1 to TRBJ1-5; D not certain. The CDR3 has 14 amino acids. Trimming took 1 base from V and 0 from J, leaving 3 bases between them. Germline-derived CDR1 and CDR2 are KGHDR and SFDVKD. CDR3 region: CATSDFYSNQPQHF. The CDR3 nucleotides are TGTGCCACCAGTGATTTCTATAGCAATCAGCCCCAGCATTTT.

This clonotype was seen repeatedly, ten times or more. V is TRBV30 and J is TRBJ1-1; D gene ambiguous. With 2 bases removed from V and 3 bases from J, the gap between germline ends came to 16 bases. The CDR3 is made up of 15 amino acids. CDR1 GTSNPN and CDR2 SVGIG come from the germline V gene (reference sequence). CDR3 nucleotide sequence: TGTGCCTGGAGTCCAATACTTCGACGGGACACTGAAGCTTTCTTT. Amino acids: CAWSPILRRDTEAFF.

The chain links TRBV7-2 to TRBJ2-5, with 8 bases matching TRBD2. V lost 5 bases, J lost 2 bases, and 10 bases stayed unmatched. The V gene's germline CDR1 is SGHTA and CDR2 FQGNSA. This CDR3 contains 16 residues. The CDR3 protein is CASSVGLVGGQETQYF. For the CDR3, the DNA is TGTGCCAGCAGCGTGGGACTAGTGGGGGGACAAGAGACCCAGTACTTC.

The table lists this clonotype with many counts. The rearrangement joins TRBV6-1 to TRBJ1-1; D not resolved. V dropped 4 bases and J dropped 1 base, with 10 bases sitting between them. CDR1 is MNHNS and CDR2 is SASEGT in the germline V gene. CDR3 length equals 14 residues. The chain's CDR3 is CASSVTPENTEAFF. CDR3 nucleotides: TGTGCCAGCAGTGTCACTCCGGAGAACACTGAAGCTTTCTTT.